These T cell receptor beta chains were read from a single sample in a study of T cell responses to AZD1222 COVID-19 vaccine. Profiled with immunoSEQ multiplex PCR; TCRdb holds only in-frame clones, not every one. The sample has about 160,000 clones; approximately 90% are singletons. The source material was peripheral blood, sampled 28 days after the second AZD1222 dose. These receptors were taken from an adult who received the AZD1222 COVID-19 vaccine. Each CDR3 is given with its conserved first and last residue. D genes are given only for firm matches. The size entry is marked missing in some rows and otherwise reads once, few, many or a size class.

V,J,D,size,CDR3,DNA
TRBV5-5,TRBJ1-1,NA,NA,CASRRDLNTEAFF,TGTGCCAGCAGACGGGACCTTAACACTGAAGCTTTCTTT
TRBV6-5,TRBJ2-1,TRBD2,NA,CASKSSLAGVDEQFF,TGTGCCAGCAAAAGCTCACTAGCGGGGGTAGATGAGCAGTTCTTC
TRBV20-1,TRBJ1-5,NA,NA,CSASLGMNQPQHF,TGCAGTGCTAGTCTGGGGATGAATCAGCCCCAGCATTTT
TRBV24-1,TRBJ1-4,TRBD1,NA,CATSDPRTGQEKLFF,TGTGCCACCAGTGATCCCCGGACAGGGCAGGAAAAACTGTTTTTT
TRBV2,TRBJ1-4,NA,NA,CASSEATGRDEKLFF,TGTGCCAGCAGTGAAGCTACAGGGCGTGATGAAAAACTGTTTTTT
TRBV11-2,TRBJ1-1,NA,NA,CASSLVGTEAFF,TGTGCCAGCAGCTTAGTAGGGACTGAAGCTTTCTTT
TRBV5-7,TRBJ1-1,NA,once,CASSSRFLEAFF,TGTGCCAGCAGCTCAAGGTTTCTGGAAGCTTTCTTT
TRBV7-2,TRBJ1-5,NA,NA,CASSLVVGRGNQPQHF,TGTGCCAGCAGCTTAGTGGTAGGGCGGGGCAATCAGCCCCAGCATTTT
TRBV10-3,TRBJ2-4,TRBD2,few,CAISESRLAEGNIQYF,TGTGCCATCAGTGAGTCGAGGCTAGCGGAGGGAAACATTCAGTACTTC
TRBV7-2,TRBJ1-5,NA,NA,CASSPQGSHQPQHF,TGTGCCAGCAGCCCCCAGGGAAGCCATCAGCCCCAGCATTTT
TRBV5-1,TRBJ2-1,NA,NA,CASSLAGAEQFF,TGCGCCAGCAGCCTGGCAGGGGCTGAGCAGTTCTTC
TRBV2,TRBJ2-2,TRBD2,NA,CASHWGGTTGELFF,TGTGCCAGCCATTGGGGGGGGACGACCGGGGAGCTGTTTTTT
TRBV6-2/TRBV6-3,TRBJ1-1,NA,once,CASSYSGVGTEAFF,TGTGCCAGCAGTTACTCCGGGGTGGGCACTGAAGCTTTCTTT
TRBV7-9,TRBJ2-3,NA,NA,CASSLGDGLLTDTQYF,TGTGCCAGCAGCTTAGGAGACGGGTTGCTCACAGATACGCAGTATTTT
TRBV4-3,TRBJ1-2,NA,NA,CASSQDYGSYGYTF,TGCGCCAGCAGCCAAGATTACGGTAGCTATGGCTACACCTTC
TRBV19,TRBJ2-3,TRBD1,NA,CASKTGDSTDTQYF,TGTGCCAGTAAGACAGGGGACAGCACAGATACGCAGTATTTT
TRBV5-1,TRBJ1-5,NA,NA,CASSLDGGRNQPQHF,TGCGCCAGCAGCTTGGATGGGGGTCGTAATCAGCCCCAGCATTTT
TRBV10-2,TRBJ1-2,NA,NA,CASSESGTGLGYTF,TGCGCCAGCAGTGAGTCGGGGACGGGCCTGGGCTACACCTTC
TRBV27,TRBJ2-7,NA,once,CASSFGIGSYEQYF,TGTGCCAGCAGCTTTGGGATAGGGTCCTACGAGCAGTACTTC
TRBV7-2,TRBJ1-3,NA,NA,CASSLQGPGSGNTIYF,TGTGCCAGCAGCTTACAAGGGCCCGGCTCTGGAAACACCATATATTTT
TRBV12-3/TRBV12-4,TRBJ1-1,NA,NA,CASSFSAEAFF,TGTGCCAGCAGTTTTTCCGCTGAAGCTTTCTTT
TRBV6-6,TRBJ1-1,NA,NA,CASLSEVRTFF,TGTGCCAGCCTGTCGGAAGTCAGGACTTTCTTT
TRBV5-1,TRBJ1-2,NA,NA,CASSLGANYGYTF,TGCGCCAGCAGCCTGGGCGCTAACTATGGCTACACCTTC
TRBV6-5,TRBJ1-6,TRBD1,NA,CASNRQGVYNSPLHF,TGTGCCAGCAACAGACAGGGGGTGTATAATTCACCCCTCCACTTT
TRBV12-3/TRBV12-4,TRBJ2-5,NA,NA,CASSPRETQYF,TGTGCCAGCAGTCCCCGGGAGACCCAGTACTTC
TRBV9,TRBJ1-1,NA,NA,CASSAQALNTEAFF,TGTGCCAGCAGCGCACAGGCGTTGAACACTGAAGCTTTCTTT